This record covers a single TCR beta chain. Its specificity is unknown. The sample originates from a study of T cells in Graves' hyperthyroidism and ophthalmopathy. Study-wide background: Peripheral blood was secured at the point of initial diagnosis, before any treatment. Study outcomes and limitations: Most thyroid clonotypes expanded above 0.001 were also detected in blood.

The germline V gene encodes CDR1 LNHDA and CDR2 SQIVND (reference sequence). This CDR3 has 14 residues. The V and J ends lost 5 bases and 5 bases respectively, with 13 bases between them. TCR beta CDR3 regions were amplified from RNA transcripts. HTBI primers drove first-round RT-PCR of the TCR CDR3. TCRdb redid the calling of the multiplex PCR reads with MiXCR, one entry per CDR3 protein. The table includes 400,000 to 450,000 distinct CDR3 sequences, roughly 15% detected once. Pregnant or lactating patients were excluded, as were those with uncontrolled infection or other autoimmune disease. Sequencing was carried out using blood. The gene calls are TRBV19 and TRBJ1-5, with D tentatively TRBD1 (5 bases). The TCR comes from a man between 18 and 29 years old with Graves' ophthalmopathy. DNA for the CDR3: TGTGCCAGTAGTTACGCAGGGAGGTATCAGCCCCAGCATTTT. Translated: CASSYAGRYQPQHF.